A selection of T cell receptor beta chains follows, all from one sample in a study of human T cells and chemical hapten exposure. Via MiXCR, TCRdb re-called the RACE reads, giving one row per CDR3 protein. The sample holds over 100,000 distinct CDR3 sequences, about a tenth seen once. The source material was whole blood, sampled in connection with sensitization to the hapten diphenylcyclopropenone (DPC). These receptors were obtained from a woman aged 40 to 55 with alopecia areata. Some clones in this sample may be carry-over from other donors' samples. CDR3s include the opening cysteine and the closing phenylalanine or tryptophan. A D gene is named only where the DNA matches it firmly. Expanded clones are given a class, and other clones once, few, many or no size at all.

clone size	V gene	D gene	J gene	CDR3 protein	CDR3 DNA
many	TRBV27	NA	TRBJ2-7	CASSLGGGYEQYF	TGTGCCAGCAGTTTGGGGGGTGGCTACGAGCAGTACTTC
many	TRBV5-8	NA	TRBJ2-1	CASSLAGTAYNEQFF	TGTGCCAGCAGCTTGGCCGGGACGGCCTACAATGAGCAGTTCTTC
few	TRBV9	NA	TRBJ2-4	CASSPLGQGLAKNIQYF	TGTGCCAGCAGCCCCCTGGGGCAGGGACTAGCCAAAAACATTCAGTACTTC
few	TRBV29-1	NA	TRBJ1-1	CSVERREQAFF	TGCAGCGTTGAGAGACGGGAGCAAGCTTTCTTT
many	TRBV6-6	NA	TRBJ1-2	CATSSGGLVGYTF	TGTGCCACCTCATCTGGGGGGCTGGTTGGCTACACCTTC
many	TRBV18	NA	TRBJ1-4	CASSTDVTANEKLFF	TGTGCCAGCTCGACGGATGTCACAGCAAATGAAAAACTGTTTTTT
many	TRBV2	TRBD1	TRBJ1-6	CASSGEGAVSPLHF	TGTGCCAGCAGTGGTGAGGGGGCGGTTTCACCCCTCCACTTT
NA	TRBV7-9	TRBD2	TRBJ2-3	CASSGGVDTQYF	TGTGCCAGCAGCGGGGGGGTGGATACGCAGTATTTT
many	TRBV28	NA	TRBJ2-7	CASSPPTHIQQYF	TGTGCCAGCAGTCCACCCACCCATATTCAGCAGTACTTC
many	TRBV27	NA	TRBJ2-5	CASSPPFGETQYF	TGTGCCAGCAGTCCGCCTTTCGGGGAGACCCAGTACTTC
NA	TRBV7-6	NA	TRBJ2-5	CASSPTSRETQYF	TGTGCCAGCAGCCCAACTTCCCGGGAGACCCAGTACTTC
many	TRBV5-1	TRBD1	TRBJ1-2	CASSLDRGDGYTF	TGCGCCAGCAGCTTGGACAGGGGCGATGGCTACACCTTC
NA	TRBV20-1	NA	TRBJ1-5	CSASPRASNQPQHF	TGCAGTGCCTCACCCCGGGCGAGCAATCAGCCCCAGCATTTT
few	TRBV7-9	TRBD1	TRBJ1-5	CASSTGQGDSNQPQHF	TGTGCCAGCAGCACAGGACAGGGGGATAGCAATCAGCCCCAGCATTTT
many	TRBV5-6	NA	TRBJ1-1	CASSLDSGSGAFF	TGTGCCAGCAGCTTGGACAGTGGGAGTGGGGCTTTCTTT
many	TRBV7-2	TRBD2	TRBJ2-3	CASSSSGGAFFQYF	TGTGCCAGCAGCTCTAGCGGGGGGGCCTTTTTCCAGTATTTT
few	TRBV11-3	TRBD2	TRBJ2-1	CASSFGTTDYNEQFF	TGTGCCAGCAGCTTCGGGACTACCGATTACAATGAGCAGTTCTTC
few	TRBV5-1	TRBD2	TRBJ2-1	CASSFGTSGGPSSYNEQFF	TGCGCCAGCAGCTTCGGGACTAGCGGGGGTCCTAGCTCCTACAATGAGCAGTTCTTC
few	TRBV5-1	NA	TRBJ2-7	CASRRTLPPYEQYF	TGCGCCAGCAGAAGGACCCTCCCGCCATACGAGCAGTACTTC
NA	TRBV15	NA	TRBJ2-3	CATSGLGTTQYF	TGTGCCACCAGCGGGCTAGGGACGACGCAGTATTTT
few	TRBV20-1	TRBD1	TRBJ2-7	CSACGTGGAYEQYF	TGCAGTGCTTGCGGGACAGGGGGCGCCTACGAGCAGTACTTC
many	TRBV7-2	NA	TRBJ2-1	CASSPSLGEQFF	TGTGCCAGCAGCCCTAGTCTCGGTGAGCAGTTCTTC
many	TRBV3-1	NA	TRBJ2-6	CASSQDAGQISGANVLTF	TGTGCCAGCAGCCAAGATGCGGGACAGATCTCTGGGGCCAACGTCCTGACTTTC
many	TRBV12-3/TRBV12-4	NA	TRBJ1-6	CASSMLGPLHF	TGTGCCAGCAGCATGCTGGGGCCCCTCCACTTT
many	TRBV10-3	NA	TRBJ1-1	CAISDLGLNTEAFF	TGTGCCATCAGTGATCTGGGCCTGAACACTGAAGCTTTCTTT
few	TRBV20-1	NA	TRBJ2-4	CSARKQGLAKNIQYF	TGCAGTGCTAGGAAACAGGGTCTAGCCAAAAACATTCAGTACTTC
many	TRBV10-2	NA	TRBJ1-5	CASRQVNQPQHF	TGCGCCAGCAGACAGGTCAATCAGCCCCAGCATTTT
NA	TRBV4-2	NA	TRBJ2-7	CASNQVEGVLHGEQYF	TGTGCCAGCAACCAAGTTGAAGGGGTCCTCCATGGGGAGCAGTACTTC
many	TRBV6-6	NA	TRBJ2-1	CASKGWGAYNEQFF	TGTGCCAGCAAAGGGTGGGGCGCCTACAATGAGCAGTTCTTC
NA	TRBV28	NA	TRBJ2-7	CASRNSHEQYF	TGTGCCAGCAGAAACAGCCACGAGCAGTACTTC
NA	TRBV6-5	NA	TRBJ2-5	CASSYEGETQYF	TGTGCCAGCAGTTATGAGGGAGAGACCCAGTACTTC
many	TRBV19	TRBD1	TRBJ2-1	CASRGIRQGTHEQFF	TGTGCCAGTAGAGGGATAAGACAGGGGACCCATGAGCAGTTCTTC
many	TRBV29-1	TRBD1	TRBJ2-7	CSAGTGPPYEQYF	TGCAGCGCTGGGACAGGACCCCCCTACGAGCAGTACTTC
many	TRBV7-6	TRBD2	TRBJ2-1	CASSRPRLAGDNNEQFF	TGTGCCAGCAGCCGACCAAGACTAGCGGGGGACAACAATGAGCAGTTCTTC
few	TRBV12-3/TRBV12-4	TRBD1	TRBJ2-5	CASSPPDREETQYF	TGTGCCAGCAGTCCACCGGACAGGGAAGAGACCCAGTACTTC
few	TRBV12-3/TRBV12-4	TRBD1	TRBJ1-1	CASSYRGLGINTEAFF	TGTGCCAGCAGTTACAGGGGGCTGGGGATCAACACTGAAGCTTTCTTT
few	TRBV4-1	NA	TRBJ2-1	CASSQDRESSPYNEQFF	TGCGCCAGCAGCCAAGATCGTGAATCAAGTCCCTACAATGAGCAGTTCTTC